A single sample is the source of the 32 T cell receptor beta chains below, sequenced in a study of a mutant IDH1 vaccine in newly diagnosed glioma. Produced via immunoSEQ multiplex PCR; TCRdb's table is partial and in-frame only. The repertoire has tens of thousands of clones, about nine tenths of them found once; the top ten carry about 4.6%. Time point here: week 5, during vaccination. Vaccine doses each comprised 300 ug of mutant IDH1 20-mer peptide, with topical imiquimod. Their target antigens are unknown. The material was PBMCs, obtained from a glioma patient whose treatment included an IDH1 peptide vaccine. All receptors come from a middle-aged woman with glioma.

V and J are TRBV5-1 and TRBJ1-2, with D perhaps TRBD1 (5 bases). Germline lookup yields CDR1 SGHRS and CDR2 YFSETQ. V shed 0 bases and J shed 0 bases, with 12 bases lying between them. This CDR3 has 16 residues. CDR3 nucleotide sequence: TGCGCCAGCAGCTTGGCCCCGACAGAAGCTAACTATGGCTACACCTTC. Translation: CASSLAPTEANYGYTF.

The genes are TRBV6-1 and TRBJ1-5; 7 bases fit TRBD1. This CDR3 contains 18 residues. Germline assignment: CDR1 MNHNS and CDR2 SASEGT. V dropped 2 bases and J dropped 5; count of bases not matched to a gene: 15. CDR3 nucleotides: TGTGCCAGCAGTGAATATATGACAGGGTATTTGAGCGATCAGCCCCAGCATTTT. It translates to CASSEYMTGYLSDQPQHF.

The gene calls are TRBV28 and TRBJ2-7; a possible D gene is TRBD1 (5 bases). Germline V gives CDR1 MDHEN, CDR2 SYDVKM. The V gene lost 5 bases and the J gene lost 0 bases, with 5 bases spanning the gap. CDR3 length: 12 residues. CDR3 DNA: TGTGCCAGCAGTACAGGCTCCTACGAGCAGTACTTC. Protein: CASSTGSYEQYF.

The chain carries TRBV19 and TRBJ1-1; a weak D match, TRBD1 (6 bases). Germline CDR1 is LNHDA and CDR2 is SQIVND (reference sequence). V lost 4 bases and J lost 0, with 9 bases in between. This CDR3 is built from 14 residues. The CDR3 sequence: CASSNRGLNTEAFF. The CDR3 DNA is TGTGCCAGTAGTAATCGGGGGCTGAACACTGAAGCTTTCTTT.

This chain links TRBV5-8 with TRBJ1-1; 7 nucleotides match TRBD1. Germline CDR1 SGHTS, CDR2 YDEGEE. CDR3 length: 16 residues. With 0 bases clipped from V and 1 base from J, the junction kept 6 bases outside the gene matches. This CDR3 reads CASSLVAGGTNTEAFF. CDR3 in DNA: TGTGCCAGCAGCTTGGTGGCAGGGGGTACGAACACTGAAGCTTTCTTT.

The chain uses TRBV4-1 and TRBJ1-1; D not resolved. V was cut by 5 bases and J by 1 base, with 5 bases left in between. The CDR3 has 12 amino acids. The germline CDR1 and CDR2 sequences are MGHRA and YSYEKL. CDR3 sequence: CASSSRNTEAFF. In DNA, the CDR3 is TGCGCCAGCAGCTCGAGGAACACTGAAGCTTTCTTT.

This chain uses TRBV2 with TRBJ1-5; 7 bases are shared with TRBD1. Per germline, CDR1 SNHLY and CDR2 FYNNEI. Trimming removed 7 bases from V and 7 bases from J; junction bases left unmatched: 7. The CDR3 covers 13 residues. The CDR3 loop reads CASKQGMGQPQHF. The DNA of the CDR3 is TGTGCCAGCAAACAGGGGATGGGGCAGCCCCAGCATTTT.

The V call is TRBV6-5, the J call TRBJ1-6, with D perhaps matching TRBD1 (6 bases). V was cut by 2 bases and J by 7 bases, with 9 bases left in between. Germline V lookup: CDR1 MNHEY, CDR2 SVGAGI. This CDR3 is built from 14 residues. As DNA, the CDR3 is TGTGCCAGCAGTTACGGGGGCTGGAATTCACCCCTCCACTTT. Translation gives CASSYGGWNSPLHF.

J is TRBJ2-1 and V is TRBV6-5; D call uncertain. Trimming stripped 6 bases from V and 2 bases from J, with 14 bases between. CDR3 length: 15 amino acids. CDR1 MNHEY and CDR2 SVGAGI come from the germline V gene. The CDR3 is CASSPGDTPYNEQFF. The CDR3 DNA sequence: TGTGCCAGCAGCCCAGGAGACACACCCTACAATGAGCAGTTCTTC.

The chain links TRBV19 to TRBJ2-7; D remains ambiguous. V was trimmed by 3 bases and J by 0 bases, leaving 6 bases between them. The CDR3 sequence is 13 residues long. Per the germline V gene, CDR1 is LNHDA and CDR2 is SQIVND (reference sequence). The CDR3 sequence is CASSMSVSYEQYF. CDR3 bases: TGTGCCAGTAGTATGTCGGTCTCCTACGAGCAGTACTTC. The whole variable domain, filled in from reference TRBV19 and TRBJ2-7, reads DGGITQSPKYLFRKEGQNVTLSCEQNLNHDAMYWYRQDPGQGLRLIYYSQIVNDFQKGDIAEGYSVSREKKESFPLTVTSAQKNPTAFYLCASSMSVSYEQYFGPGTRLTVT.

The V gene is TRBV7-6, the J gene TRBJ2-2; D ambiguous. The V and J ends lost 1 base and 1 base respectively, with 10 bases between them. The length of the CDR3 is 16 residues. Germline CDR1 reads SGHVS; CDR2 reads FNYEAQ. CDR3 sequence (DNA): TGTGCCAGCAGCTTAGGCTCGGTAGGGAACACCGGGGAGCTGTTTTTT. Translated: CASSLGSVGNTGELFF.

This chain uses TRBV29-1 with TRBJ2-5; TRBD2 aligns across 7 bases. J lost 4 bases, V lost 4 bases, and 15 bases had no gene match. The CDR3 extends over 16 amino acids. Germline CDR1 reads SQVTM; CDR2 reads ANQGSEA. CDR3: CSVAQPPGGSGETQYF. The CDR3 DNA reads TGCAGCGTTGCCCAACCCCCCGGGGGGAGTGGAGAGACCCAGTACTTC.

The chain joins TRBV11-2 to TRBJ1-6, with D hard to call. V gave up 5 bases and J gave up 7 bases, with 12 bases separating them. The V gene's germline CDR1 is SGHAT and CDR2 FQNNGV. The CDR3 has 14 amino acids. The chain's CDR3 is CASSPGRANSPLHF. The CDR3 nucleotides read TGTGCCAGCAGCCCCGGTAGGGCCAATTCACCCCTCCACTTT.

CDR3 bases: TGTGCCAGCAGCCAAGATAAAGGGACAGAAGCTTTCTTT. Residues: CASSQDKGTEAFF. This chain connects TRBV4-2 to TRBJ1-1; D is possibly TRBD1 (6 bases). The CDR3 spans 13 residues. V was trimmed by 0 bases and J by 8 bases, leaving 10 bases between them. The germline CDR1 and CDR2 sequences are LGHNA and YNFKEQ.

The chain has TRBV29-1 and TRBJ2-3, with a tentative D call TRBD1 (6 bases). Trimming removed 4 bases from V and 2 bases from J, with 10 bases in between. Germline V gene lookup returns CDR1 SQVTM and CDR2 ANQGSEA. The CDR3 has 13 residues. CDR3 coding DNA: TGCAGCGTTGGGGGGCGTATCACAGATACGCAGTATTTT. Its translation is CSVGGRITDTQYF.

The chain recombines TRBV2 with TRBJ2-7; the match to TRBD1 covers 9 bases. The CDR3 is 14 amino acids. Trimming removed 6 bases from V and 3 bases from J; junction bases left unmatched: 6. Looked up from germline, CDR1 is SNHLY and CDR2 is FYNNEI. Here the CDR3 reads CASSPGQGYYEQYF. The DNA of the CDR3 is TGTGCCAGCAGCCCGGGACAGGGATACTACGAGCAGTACTTC. Using reference TRBV2 and TRBJ2-7 for the parts outside the CDR3, the full variable domain is EPEVTQTPSHQVTQMGQEVILRCVPISNHLYFYWYRQILGQKVEFLVSFYNNEISEKSEIFDDQFSVERPDGSNFTLKIRSTKLEDSAMYFCASSPGQGYYEQYFGPGTRLTVT.

The chain combines TRBV11-2 with TRBJ2-2, with D unclear. Trimming left V 3 bases short and J 0 bases short, with 2 bases between. This CDR3 is 13 amino acids long. Looked up from germline, CDR1 is SGHAT and CDR2 is FQNNGV. The CDR3 nucleotides are TGTGCCAGCAGCTTGGCGAACACCGGGGAGCTGTTTTTT. As protein: CASSLANTGELFF.

The chain uses TRBV2 and TRBJ2-5, with TRBD1 as a possible D gene (5 bases). The V and J ends lost 1 base and 8 bases respectively, with 8 bases between them. The CDR3 length is 12 residues. From germline, CDR1 is SNHLY and CDR2 FYNNEI. DNA of the CDR3: TGTGCCAGCAGTGAAGAAAGGGGTACCCAGTACTTC. It encodes CASSEERGTQYF.

The chain employs TRBV4-1 and TRBJ1-2, with D perhaps TRBD1 (6 bases). The germline V gene encodes CDR1 MGHRA and CDR2 YSYEKL. V was shortened by 8 bases and J by 6 bases, with 16 bases between the two germline ends. The CDR3 has 13 amino acids. The CDR3 DNA reads as TGCGCCAGCTCCCCTGAGGGGGGGGATGGCTACACCTTC. Protein sequence: CASSPEGGDGYTF.

The chain uses TRBV5-1 and TRBJ2-2; tentatively, D is TRBD1 or TRBD2 (5 bases each). This CDR3 spans 15 amino acids. Germline loops: CDR1 SGHRS, CDR2 YFSETQ. Trimming stripped 2 bases from V and 5 bases from J, with 13 bases between. The DNA of the CDR3 is TGCGCCAGCAGCTTAGGAGTTGGGGGAACCGGGGAGCTGTTTTTT. Translated: CASSLGVGGTGELFF.

J is TRBJ2-1 and V is TRBV7-2; a weak D match, TRBD2 (6 bases). Germline lookup yields CDR1 SGHTA and CDR2 FQGNSA. V dropped 2 bases and J dropped 4 bases, with 15 bases sitting between them. The CDR3 loop spans 16 amino acids. CDR3 protein: CASSLPGSRGYNEQFF. DNA for the CDR3: TGTGCCAGCAGCTTACCGGGGAGCCGGGGGTACAATGAGCAGTTCTTC.

The V and J genes are TRBV10-3 and TRBJ2-3; 8 bases map to TRBD2. The V segment lost 4 bases and the J segment 4 bases; nucleotides outside the gene matches: 7. The germline gives CDR1 ENHRY, CDR2 SYGVKD. This CDR3 contains 15 residues. DNA of the CDR3: TGTGCCATCAGTGTAGCCGGGGGGGCGGCAGATACGCAGTATTTT. Amino acid sequence: CAISVAGGAADTQYF.

Only one count was recorded for this clone. This chain links TRBV5-4 with TRBJ1-6; no clear D gene. Germline CDR1 SGHNT, CDR2 YYREEE (reference sequence). The CDR3 consists of 16 residues. V dropped 4 bases and J dropped 6 bases, with 17 bases sitting between them. CDR3 sequence (DNA): TGTGCCAGCAGCCCCCAAGGGCAGATGCCTAATTCACCCCTCCACTTT. It is translated as CASSPQGQMPNSPLHF.

The V and J genes are TRBV11-2 and TRBJ2-7; 8 nucleotides match TRBD1. J gave up 5 bases and V 8 bases, and 11 bases lay outside the gene matches. The CDR3 runs 14 residues. Germline V gene data show CDR1 as SGHAT and CDR2 as FQNNGV. For the CDR3, the DNA is TGTGCCAGCCGCGGACAGGGCCTTTACCACGAGCAGTACTTC. Protein: CASRGQGLYHEQYF.

This clone is a singleton in its sample. The chain employs TRBV19 and TRBJ2-7; the match to TRBD1 covers 9 bases. The CDR3 spans 13 residues. The germline V gene encodes CDR1 LNHDA and CDR2 SQIVND (reference sequence). V shed 11 bases, J shed 2 bases, and the junction held 7 bases outside the gene matches. Written as DNA, the CDR3 is TGTGCCGGGCGGGACAGGGTTACCTACGAGCAGTACTTC. Protein product: CAGRDRVTYEQYF.

The CDR3, as DNA: TGTGCCAGCAATCAGGGGGACCTGGGGCAGCAGTACTTC. Amino acids: CASNQGDLGQQYF. The rearrangement links TRBV6-1 to TRBJ2-7, with TRBD1 matching over 7 bases. There are 13 residues in the CDR3. After removal of 7 bases from V and 8 bases from J, the junction contained 11 bases not matched to a gene. Germline assignment: CDR1 MNHNS and CDR2 SASEGT.

The V gene is TRBV19, the J gene TRBJ2-7; 9 nucleotides line up with TRBD1. The V gene's germline CDR1 is LNHDA and CDR2 SQIVND (reference sequence). The CDR3 loop spans 15 amino acids. V was pared by 5 bases and J by 4 bases, with 9 bases of the junction left unmatched. The CDR3 coding sequence is TGTGCCAGTAGTTCTCCGGGACAGGGAGAATACGAGCAGTACTTC. Translation: CASSSPGQGEYEQYF.

This clone was seen only a few times. The chain joins TRBV6-5 to TRBJ1-1; D is ambiguous. The CDR3 has 14 residues. V lost 0 bases and J lost 1, with 6 bases in between. The V gene's germline CDR1 is MNHEY and CDR2 SVGAGI. The CDR3 spells CASSYSRPNTEAFF. CDR3 bases: TGTGCCAGCAGTTACTCTCGCCCGAACACTGAAGCTTTCTTT.

The V call is TRBV7-9, the J call TRBJ2-7, with TRBD2 matching over 10 bases. CDR3 length equals 17 residues. Per germline, CDR1 SEHNR and CDR2 FQNEAQ (reference sequence). The trim removed 2 bases at V and 3 bases at J, leaving 10 bases unmatched. DNA of the CDR3: TGTGCCAGCAGCTTAAGGGGAACCGGGACTAGCGACTACGAGCAGTACTTC. It codes for CASSLRGTGTSDYEQYF.

This chain uses TRBV11-2 with TRBJ1-1; D remains unclear. The length of the CDR3 is 13 residues. V was clipped by 6 bases and J by 3 bases, with 11 bases between them. Germline CDR1 is SGHAT and CDR2 is FQNNGV. CDR3 in amino acids: CASRYGGDTEAFF. DNA for the CDR3: TGTGCCAGCAGATACGGTGGTGACACTGAAGCTTTCTTT. Variable domain in full (rest from reference TRBV11-2 and TRBJ1-1): EAGVAQSPRYKIIEKRQSVAFWCNPISGHATLYWYQQILGQGPKLLIQFQNNGVVDDSQLPKDRFSAERLKGVDSTLKIQPAKLEDSAVYLCASRYGGDTEAFFGQGTRLTVV.

This clone was seen only once. The rearrangement joins TRBV5-1 to TRBJ2-7; 8 bases agree with TRBD2. Per germline, CDR1 SGHRS and CDR2 YFSETQ. The CDR3 loop spans 19 amino acids. J gave up 4 bases and V 0 bases, and 18 bases lay outside the gene matches. CDR3 coding DNA: TGCGCCAGCAGCTTGGTACTTCAGGGAACTAGCGGAGGTGTTTACGAGCAGTACTTC. Translated: CASSLVLQGTSGGVYEQYF.

The chain employs TRBV10-3 and TRBJ2-1; possible D gene TRBD1, 6 bases. The CDR3 is 12 amino acids. Germline V lookup: CDR1 ENHRY, CDR2 SYGVKD. Deletions cut 6 bases from V and 9 bases from J, with 12 bases between. The CDR3 is CAISQQGGEQFF. CDR3 sequence (DNA): TGTGCCATCAGCCAACAGGGTGGTGAGCAGTTCTTC.